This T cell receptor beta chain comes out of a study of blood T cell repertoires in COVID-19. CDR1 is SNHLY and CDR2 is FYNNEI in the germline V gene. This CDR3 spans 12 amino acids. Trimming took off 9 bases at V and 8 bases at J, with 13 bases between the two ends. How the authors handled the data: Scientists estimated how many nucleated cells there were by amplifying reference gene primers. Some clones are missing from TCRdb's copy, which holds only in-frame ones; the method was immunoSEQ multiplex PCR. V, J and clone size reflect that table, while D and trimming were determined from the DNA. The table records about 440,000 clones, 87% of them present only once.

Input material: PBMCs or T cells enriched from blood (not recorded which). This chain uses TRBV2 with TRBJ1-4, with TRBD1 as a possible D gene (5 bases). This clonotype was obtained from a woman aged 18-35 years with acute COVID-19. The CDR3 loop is CASYMEGEKLFF. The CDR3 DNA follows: TGTGCCAGTTACATGGAGGGGGAAAAACTGTTTTTT.